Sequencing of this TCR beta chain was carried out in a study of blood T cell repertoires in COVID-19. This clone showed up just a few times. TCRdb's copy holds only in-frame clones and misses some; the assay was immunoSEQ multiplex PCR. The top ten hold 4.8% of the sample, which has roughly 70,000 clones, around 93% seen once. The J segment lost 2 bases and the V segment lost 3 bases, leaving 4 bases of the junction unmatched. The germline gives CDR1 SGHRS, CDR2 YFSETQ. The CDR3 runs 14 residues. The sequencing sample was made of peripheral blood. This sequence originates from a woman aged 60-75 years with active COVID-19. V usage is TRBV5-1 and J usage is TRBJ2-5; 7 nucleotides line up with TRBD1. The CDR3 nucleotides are TGCGCCAGCAGCTGGGGGACAGCTCAAGAGACCCAGTACTTC. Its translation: CASSWGTAQETQYF.